These 6 T cell receptor beta chains came from one sample sequenced in a study of blood T cell repertoires in COVID-19. Produced via immunoSEQ multiplex PCR; TCRdb's table is partial and in-frame only. The data show nearly 95,000 clones, with around 90% seen just once and roughly 1.5% held by the top ten. Input material: peripheral blood. These TCRs come from a human donor with active COVID-19. The donor label of this sample is uncertain.

V gene TRBV6-5 combines with J gene TRBJ1-5, with D possibly TRBD1 on 6 matching bases. The CDR3 is 14 amino acids. From germline, CDR1 is MNHEY and CDR2 SVGAGI. V lost 6 bases and J 6 bases, leaving 15 bases between the germline ends. This chain's CDR3 is CASRRGTGTQPQHF. The CDR3 region has the DNA TGTGCCAGCAGACGAGGTACAGGGACTCAGCCCCAGCATTTT.

V is TRBV5-1 and J is TRBJ2-3; the D gene is possibly TRBD1 (5 bases). V lost 0 bases to trimming and J lost 4 bases, with 15 bases between them. CDR3 length equals 16 residues. Germline-derived CDR1 and CDR2 are SGHRS and YFSETQ. In DNA, the CDR3 is TGCGCCAGCAGCTTGGCTCAGGGCTCGGTAGCAGATACGCAGTATTTT. Its translation: CASSLAQGSVADTQYF.

This clone was recorded a few times. V and J are TRBV18 and TRBJ2-7, with D possibly being TRBD1 (6 bases). V lost 3 bases to trimming and J lost 3 bases, with 15 bases between them. The V gene's germline CDR1 is KGHSH and CDR2 LQKENI. This CDR3 comprises 15 residues. CDR3 DNA sequence: TGTGCCAGCTCACCTACAGGGAGAATGATCTACGAGCAGTACTTC. It codes for CASSPTGRMIYEQYF.

This chain joins TRBV5-1 and TRBJ1-1; 9 positions agree with TRBD1. With 5 bases clipped from V and 1 base from J, the junction kept 24 bases outside the gene matches. The germline V gene encodes CDR1 SGHRS and CDR2 YFSETQ. There are 21 residues in the CDR3. The CDR3 region has the DNA TGCGCCAGCAGTTCGAGCCATTACCGGGACAGGGCAAGCGGGTCGAACACTGAAGCTTTCTTT. Residues: CASSSSHYRDRASGSNTEAFF.

The chain has TRBV9 and TRBJ2-3, with 10 bases aligning to TRBD2. The CDR3 consists of 20 residues. Germline assignment: CDR1 SGDLS and CDR2 YYNGEE. V trimming: 4 bases; J trimming: 0 bases; junction bases outside the gene matches: 17. The CDR3 loop is CASSSGGGSGGTASTDTQYF. The CDR3 coding sequence is TGTGCCAGCAGCTCAGGCGGGGGTAGCGGGGGGACCGCTAGCACAGATACGCAGTATTTT.

The rearrangement joins TRBV6-5 to TRBJ2-3; D possibly corresponds to TRBD2 (6 bases). CDR1 MNHEY and CDR2 SVGAGI come from the germline V gene. This CDR3 contains 15 residues. Between the trimmed V and J ends, which lost 6 bases and 3 bases, there was a span of 16 bases. The CDR3 bases are TGTGCCAGCAGCCAAAGGGCGGGGAGGACAGATACGCAGTATTTT. Its translation is CASSQRAGRTDTQYF.